The rows below give T cell receptor beta chains drawn from one sample of a study of T cell responses to AZD1222 COVID-19 vaccine. Method: immunoSEQ multiplex PCR; TCRdb's copy keeps in-frame clones and lacks some. The table lists about 82,000 clones, 90% of them singletons. Sample: peripheral blood, taken on day 0 of AZD1222 vaccination. All receptors come from an adult in good health. Each CDR3 is given with its conserved first and last residue. The D gene is left open where the match is weak. Clone size is given for some rows only: seen once, a few or many times, or a class if the clone is expanded.

J gene	V gene	CDR3 length	clone size	D gene	CDR3 DNA	CDR3 protein
TRBJ2-1	TRBV7-9	16	NA	NA	TGTGCCAGCAGCACACTAGGTTCCCAACGGGGCTTTGAGCAGTTCTTC	CASSTLGSQRGFEQFF
TRBJ2-2	TRBV7-6	11	NA	NA	TGTGCCAGCACTGCGGACCGGGAGCTGTTTTTT	CASTADRELFF
TRBJ2-7	TRBV19	12	NA	NA	TGTGCCTCGCAGGGCGGCACCTACGAGCAGTACTTC	CASQGGTYEQYF
TRBJ2-3	TRBV24-1	16	NA	NA	TGTGCCACCAGTGATTTCCTCGGGGGCGGGGCAGATACGCAGTATTTT	CATSDFLGGGADTQYF
TRBJ2-1	TRBV7-2	14	NA	NA	TGTGCCAGCAGCTTATCGCCAGAGTACAATGAGCAGTTCTTC	CASSLSPEYNEQFF
TRBJ1-2	TRBV9	16	few	NA	TGTGCCAGCAGCGTAAGGGAAGGGAAAGGTATCTATGGCTACACCTTC	CASSVREGKGIYGYTF
TRBJ1-1	TRBV2	14	NA	NA	TGTGCCAGCAGGGGGGACACGAAGATCGCTGAAGCTTTCTTT	CASRGDTKIAEAFF
TRBJ1-4	TRBV5-4	17	NA	TRBD1	TGTGCCAGCAGCTTTGGACAGGAGGTAGCAACTAATGAAAAACTGTTTTTT	CASSFGQEVATNEKLFF
TRBJ1-1	TRBV10-3	12	NA	NA	TGTGCCATCAGTACAGGCGGGACTGAAGCTTTCTTT	CAISTGGTEAFF
TRBJ2-3	TRBV28	15	NA	TRBD1	TGTGCCAGCAGTCAGACAGGGCTCGGGACAGATACGCAGTATTTT	CASSQTGLGTDTQYF
TRBJ1-1	TRBV7-6	15	NA	NA	TGTGCCAGCAGCTTAGCAAGGTCCGTGAACACTGAAGCTTTCTTT	CASSLARSVNTEAFF
TRBJ1-1	TRBV18	14	NA	TRBD1	TGTGCCAGCTCACCAGCAGGACAGGGAACTGAAGCTTTCTTT	CASSPAGQGTEAFF
TRBJ1-5	TRBV4-1	16	few	TRBD1	TGCGCCAGCAGCCAAGGCTCGGGACAGAGTAATCAGCCCCAGCATTTT	CASSQGSGQSNQPQHF
TRBJ1-2	TRBV6-5	15	NA	TRBD1	TGTGCCAGCAGGTGGTCTACGGGACAGCATTATGGCTACACCTTC	CASRWSTGQHYGYTF
TRBJ2-3	TRBV6-6	15	once	NA	TGTGCCAGCAGTCCCAGAGGGCGGGCAACAGATACGCAGTATTTT	CASSPRGRATDTQYF
TRBJ2-2	TRBV4-3	14	NA	NA	TGCGCCAGCAGCCAAACAGGGAACACCGGGGAGCTGTTTTTT	CASSQTGNTGELFF
TRBJ1-2	TRBV3-1/TRBV3-2	18	NA	TRBD1	TGTGCCAGCAGCCAAGCATTTCGGGAGACAGGGGTTCCCTATGGCTACACCTTC	CASSQAFRETGVPYGYTF
TRBJ2-3	TRBV30	15	few	TRBD2	TGTGCCTGGAGTGCGATAGCGGGGGGTACAGATACGCAGTATTTT	CAWSAIAGGTDTQYF
TRBJ2-2	TRBV5-1	17	NA	NA	TGCGCCAGCAGCTTGGTGGCCAGCAACGCGAACACCGGGGAGCTGTTTTTT	CASSLVASNANTGELFF
TRBJ2-7	TRBV6-5	14	NA	NA	TGTGCCAGCAAAGAGGGGATTCGGTCCTACGAGCAGTACTTC	CASKEGIRSYEQYF
TRBJ1-1	TRBV3-1/TRBV3-2	14	NA	NA	TGTGCCAGCAGCCAGCTGGGGACGAACACTGAAGCTTTCTTT	CASSQLGTNTEAFF
TRBJ1-1	TRBV18	14	NA	NA	TGTGCCAGCTCACCTCCGTCAGGGAACACTGAAGCTTTCTTT	CASSPPSGNTEAFF
TRBJ2-1	TRBV29-1	13	NA	NA	TGCAGCGTTCAGGGGAGGATAAGTAATGAGCAGTTCTTC	CSVQGRISNEQFF
TRBJ1-2	TRBV5-1	14	NA	TRBD1	TGCGCCAGCAGCTCTGACAGGGGCTACGGAGGCTACACCTTC	CASSSDRGYGGYTF
TRBJ1-6	TRBV3-1/TRBV3-2	15	NA	NA	TGTGCCAGCAGCCCCCGATTGGGGGTGAATTCACCCCTCCACTTT	CASSPRLGVNSPLHF
TRBJ1-4	TRBV28	14	NA	TRBD1	TGTGCCAGCAGTTTGACAGGGGGCGGAGAAAAACTGTTTTTT	CASSLTGGGEKLFF
TRBJ2-1	TRBV7-2	14	NA	NA	TGTGCCAGCAGCTTAGAGGGCGGGCACAATGAGCAGTTCTTC	CASSLEGGHNEQFF
TRBJ1-2	TRBV28	16	NA	TRBD1	TGTGCCAGCAGTCCACACGGACAGGTGGGGGCCTATGGCTACACCTTC	CASSPHGQVGAYGYTF
TRBJ2-5	TRBV28	16	NA	TRBD1	TGTGCCAGCTGCCGCCCGGGCAGGGGGCAGCAAGAGACCCAGTACTTC	CASCRPGRGQQETQYF
TRBJ2-3	TRBV6-5	13	NA	TRBD1	TGTGCCAGTGGACAGGAACGGACAGATACGCAGTATTTT	CASGQERTDTQYF
TRBJ1-2	TRBV27	13	NA	NA	TGTGCCAGCAGTTGTCGGGATTGCTATGGCTACACCTTC	CASSCRDCYGYTF
TRBJ2-2	TRBV11-2	15	NA	TRBD2	TGTGCCAGCAGCCCGCTAGCGGGGGCCGACGGGGAGCTGTTTTTT	CASSPLAGADGELFF
TRBJ1-5	TRBV28	15	NA	NA	TGTGCCAGCAGTTTACTCCAGGGCGGGGGTCAGCCCCAGCATTTT	CASSLLQGGGQPQHF
TRBJ1-2	TRBV28	13	NA	NA	TGTGCCAGCAGTTTGCTCTTTAACTATGGCTACACCTTC	CASSLLFNYGYTF
TRBJ1-1	TRBV5-1	13	NA	NA	TGCGCCAGCAGCTTTAAAGGGAACACTGAAGCTTTCTTT	CASSFKGNTEAFF
TRBJ1-2	TRBV9	14	NA	TRBD1	TGTGCCAGCAGCGCATTGGGACAGGGGGGCGGCTACACCTTC	CASSALGQGGGYTF
TRBJ1-2	TRBV13	16	once	TRBD1	TGTGCCAGCAGCGAACGTACCGGACAGGCGCACTATGGCTACACCTTC	CASSERTGQAHYGYTF
TRBJ1-5	TRBV11-3	16	NA	NA	TGTGCCAGCAGCTTACGGGGCTGGGGATCCAATCAGCCCCAGCATTTT	CASSLRGWGSNQPQHF
TRBJ1-1	TRBV10-3	14	NA	TRBD1	TGTGCCATCAGCGTGGGACAGGGGTACACTGAAGCTTTCTTT	CAISVGQGYTEAFF
TRBJ1-1	TRBV7-9	11	NA	NA	TGTGCCAGCAGCTTTCAGGGTGAAGCTTTCTTT	CASSFQGEAFF
TRBJ1-5	TRBV7-2	17	NA	NA	TGTGCCAGCAGCTTAGGATTTTTGGAGAGTAGGGATCAGCCCCAGCATTTT	CASSLGFLESRDQPQHF
TRBJ2-7	TRBV6-1	15	NA	NA	TGTGCCAGCAGTGAGGGGGCCGACGGTCCCTACGAGCAGTACTTC	CASSEGADGPYEQYF
TRBJ2-7	TRBV5-5	15	NA	TRBD2	TGTGCCAGCAGCCCTGGACTAGCGGTAGCCTACGAGCAGTACTTC	CASSPGLAVAYEQYF
TRBJ2-6	TRBV2	17	NA	TRBD1	TGTGCCAGCGTGGGACAGGGGAGTTTGAGTGGGGCCAACGTCCTGACTTTC	CASVGQGSLSGANVLTF